This TCR beta chain was retrieved from a study of tumor and adjacent non-tumor tissue in lung cancer. Study-wide context: The cohort had about 12 adenocarcinoma, 2 squamous cell and 1 small cell patients. The patients, 10 men and 4 or 5 women, were roughly 30 to 76 with stage I to III disease.

For this clonotype: The antigen is unknown.

Study-wide results and limits: TCR diversity was significantly greater in tumor than normal lung tissue. Top 100 clones took a larger repertoire share in normal lung.

The template was RNA from unsorted bulk tissue. The normal lung tissue was taken more than 3 cm from the tumor edge. The CDR3 runs 13 residues. Looked up from germline, CDR1 is SQVTM and CDR2 is ANQGSEA. Between the trimmed V and J ends, which lost 6 bases and 7 bases, there was a span of 18 bases. TCRbeta libraries were built with three rounds of nested PCR, modified from ARM-PCR. TCRdb processed the multiplex PCR reads anew with MiXCR; each CDR3 protein has one entry. The sample lists around 80,000 distinct CDR3 sequences; 70% to 90% were seen once. Input material: distant non-tumor lung tissue. This TCR was sampled from a man in his fifties or sixties with non-small cell lung cancer. V and J are TRBV29-1 and TRBJ1-2; D might be TRBD1 (5 bases). CDR3 in DNA: TGCAGCGTCCCCTCGAAGAGGGGAATTGGCTACACCTTC. Translated: CSVPSKRGIGYTF.